The source of this TCR beta chain is a study of shared clonotypes between healthy human individuals. Germline CDR1 is SEHNR and CDR2 is FQNEAQ (reference sequence). V was cut by 5 bases and J by 3 bases, with 7 bases left in between. The CDR3 runs to 12 residues. Libraries were prepared by immunoSEQ multiplex PCR; TCRdb keeps only in-frame clonotypes and omits some of them. Of hundreds of thousands of clones in the sample, roughly 95% were seen once. V is TRBV7-9 and J is TRBJ1-1; no reliable D call. The sequence derives from a woman under 40 in good health. What was sequenced was naive CD4+ T cells sorted from blood. Noted subset: CD45RA+ positively selected. CDR3 sequence (DNA): TGTGCCAGCAGCCTGAGTTACACTGAAGCTTTCTTT. It encodes CASSLSYTEAFF.